Listed below are T cell receptor beta chains from one sample, sequenced in a study of shared clonotypes between healthy human individuals. The repertoire was sequenced with immunoSEQ multiplex PCR; TCRdb's copy has only in-frame clones and lacks some. The data hold 1.4 million or so clones, with roughly 98.5% observed a single time. The specimen was naive CD4+ T cells sorted from blood. The receptors derive from a man aged 25-45 years in good health. Both conserved end residues are part of each CDR3. D genes are given only for firm matches. Only some rows state a clone size, as once, few, many or a class for expanded clones.

j_call,clone_size,v_call,d_call,cdr3_aa,cdr3_nt
TRBJ1-2,.,TRBV12-5,.,CASGLGGYTF,TGTGCTAGTGGTTTGGGTGGCTACACCTTC
TRBJ2-2,.,TRBV7-9,TRBD2,CASTPRLADITGELFF,TGTGCCAGCACCCCCCGGCTAGCGGACATCACCGGGGAGCTGTTTTTT
TRBJ2-7,.,TRBV19,TRBD2,CASSMREDSYEQYF,TGTGCCAGTAGTATGCGGGAGGACTCCTACGAGCAGTACTTC
TRBJ1-2,.,TRBV15,TRBD1,CATSRVVGTGNYGYTF,TGTGCCACCAGCAGAGTGGTAGGGACAGGGAACTATGGCTACACCTTC
TRBJ1-2,.,TRBV19,.,CASSLGGRGYTF,TGTGCCAGTAGTCTGGGAGGACGTGGCTACACCTTC
TRBJ2-2,once,TRBV7-2,.,CASSLSPVRTGELFF,TGTGCCAGCAGCTTATCTCCCGTGCGTACCGGGGAGCTGTTTTTT
TRBJ2-5,.,TRBV9,.,CASSVSDRVQETQYF,TGTGCCAGCAGCGTTAGCGACCGAGTCCAAGAGACCCAGTACTTC
TRBJ2-4,once,TRBV18,.,CASSPDFLAKNIQYF,TGTGCCAGCTCACCGGACTTTCTAGCCAAAAACATTCAGTACTTC
TRBJ2-1,once,TRBV29-1,TRBD1,CSVVGTGRRNEQFF,TGCAGCGTTGTTGGGACAGGGAGACGAAATGAGCAGTTCTTC
TRBJ2-3,.,TRBV19,.,CASSIGAPDTQYF,TGTGCCAGTAGTATTGGGGCTCCAGATACGCAGTATTTT
TRBJ2-1,.,TRBV11-2,.,CASSLVGGTSYNEQFF,TGTGCCAGCAGCTTAGTAGGCGGGACCTCCTACAATGAGCAGTTCTTC
TRBJ1-5,.,TRBV18,.,CASSPTVFEPQHF,TGTGCCAGCTCACCGACGGTCTTTGAGCCCCAGCATTTT
TRBJ2-1,.,TRBV5-4,.,CASSLELVGEQFF,TGTGCCAGCAGCTTGGAACTAGTTGGTGAGCAGTTCTTC
TRBJ1-2,.,TRBV9,.,CASSVVFGGYTF,TGTGCCAGCAGCGTGGTTTTTGGCGGCTACACCTTC
TRBJ2-4,.,TRBV2,TRBD1,CASIPGQAIAKNIQYF,TGTGCCAGCATCCCGGGACAGGCCATAGCCAAAAACATTCAGTACTTC
TRBJ1-1,.,TRBV27,TRBD1,CASSEWRTGSNGAFF,TGTGCCAGCAGCGAATGGAGGACAGGGAGTAACGGAGCTTTCTTT
TRBJ2-1,.,TRBV5-1,.,CASSLVTDNEQFF,TGCGCCAGCAGCTTGGTCACAGACAATGAGCAGTTCTTC
TRBJ1-1,.,TRBV14,TRBD1,CASSPARGLDTEAFF,TGTGCCAGCAGCCCAGCCAGGGGGCTGGACACTGAAGCTTTCTTT
TRBJ2-1,.,TRBV5-1,.,CASIPNLGIPSYNEQFF,TGCGCCAGCATCCCCAACTTAGGGATCCCCTCCTACAATGAGCAGTTCTTC
TRBJ2-3,.,TRBV29-1,TRBD2,CSVALAGRADTQYF,TGCAGCGTTGCCCTAGCGGGAAGGGCAGATACGCAGTATTTT
TRBJ2-7,.,TRBV5-5,TRBD1,CASSGSDRLLYEQYF,TGTGCCAGCAGCGGGTCGGACAGGTTGTTGTACGAGCAGTACTTC
TRBJ1-2,.,TRBV28,.,CASSPAGTFYGYTF,TGTGCCAGCAGCCCTGCCGGGACGTTCTATGGCTACACCTTC
TRBJ2-7,.,TRBV4-3,.,CASSQVGRLRYEQYF,TGCGCCAGCAGCCAAGTAGGGAGGTTGCGGTACGAGCAGTACTTC
TRBJ1-5,once,TRBV6-6,TRBD1,CASSYGSGGYNQPQHF,TGTGCCAGCAGTTATGGGTCAGGGGGGTACAATCAGCCCCAGCATTTT
TRBJ2-3,.,TRBV5-1,TRBD1,CAGSIQGGTDTQYF,TGCGCCGGGAGCATACAGGGGGGCACAGATACGCAGTATTTT
TRBJ1-4,.,TRBV6-5,TRBD1,CASRTGQGARKLFF,TGTGCCAGCAGGACCGGCCAGGGGGCAAGAAAACTGTTTTTT
TRBJ1-3,.,TRBV7-9,.,CASSRTSSGNTIYF,TGTGCCAGCAGCAGGACCAGCTCTGGAAACACCATATATTTT
TRBJ2-7,.,TRBV11-2,TRBD1,CASSSVRPGTGGDRYEQYF,TGTGCCAGCAGCTCGGTTCGTCCCGGGACAGGGGGGGACCGGTACGAGCAGTACTTC
TRBJ2-2,.,TRBV19,.,CASSPSGRRSGELFF,TGTGCCAGTAGTCCCTCCGGACGGAGATCCGGGGAGCTGTTTTTT
TRBJ2-5,.,TRBV28,.,CASREGREETQYF,TGTGCCAGCAGGGAGGGGAGAGAAGAGACCCAGTACTTC
TRBJ2-5,.,TRBV9,.,CASSVTGAQETQYF,TGTGCCAGCAGCGTAACAGGAGCCCAAGAGACCCAGTACTTC
TRBJ2-3,.,TRBV2,TRBD2,CASRGGAGEADTQYF,TGTGCCAGCAGGGGTGGAGCGGGAGAGGCAGATACGCAGTATTTT
TRBJ2-1,.,TRBV27,TRBD1,CASSLERTGSYNEQFF,TGTGCCAGCAGTTTAGAGCGGACAGGTTCCTACAATGAGCAGTTCTTC
TRBJ2-3,.,TRBV10-2,.,CASSGSTDTQYF,TGCGCCAGCAGCGGGAGCACAGATACGCAGTATTTT
TRBJ2-3,.,TRBV7-2,TRBD2,CASSLGLAGSTDTQYF,TGTGCCAGCAGCTTAGGACTAGCGGGGTCCACAGATACGCAGTATTTT
TRBJ1-5,.,TRBV7-2,.,CASSSSGSGSQPQHF,TGTGCCAGCAGCTCCTCGGGCAGCGGAAGTCAGCCCCAGCATTTT
TRBJ2-1,once,TRBV7-3,.,CASSLMGEKGGEQFF,TGTGCCAGCAGCTTAATGGGGGAGAAAGGTGGTGAGCAGTTCTTC
TRBJ2-1,.,TRBV14,.,CASSQGPLNEQFF,TGTGCCAGCAGCCAGGGACCTCTCAATGAGCAGTTCTTC
TRBJ2-7,.,TRBV11-3,.,CASSLRQGPSYEQYF,TGTGCCAGCAGCTTAAGGCAAGGGCCTTCCTACGAGCAGTACTTC
TRBJ1-4,.,TRBV5-4,.,CASSPGGREKLFF,TGTGCCAGCAGTCCAGGAGGTAGAGAAAAACTGTTTTTT
TRBJ2-4,.,TRBV7-9,.,CASSSNVYAKNIQYF,TGTGCCAGCAGCTCTAACGTCTACGCCAAAAACATTCAGTACTTC
TRBJ1-2,.,TRBV7-2,.,CASSSLLGVYTF,TGTGCCAGCAGCTCCCTCTTAGGGGTCTACACCTTC
TRBJ1-4,.,TRBV2,TRBD1,CASSYDRDEKLFF,TGTGCCAGCAGCTACGACAGGGATGAAAAACTGTTTTTT
TRBJ2-3,.,TRBV7-2,TRBD2,CASGLLAGGPQDTQYF,TGTGCCAGCGGGCTTCTAGCGGGAGGGCCGCAAGATACGCAGTATTTT
TRBJ2-1,.,TRBV6-6,.,CASSYSAGKVVDEQFF,TGTGCCAGCAGTTACTCGGCAGGGAAGGTGGTCGATGAGCAGTTCTTC
TRBJ2-7,.,TRBV6-5,TRBD1,CASSYYRGKSYEQYF,TGTGCCAGCAGTTACTACAGGGGTAAATCCTACGAGCAGTACTTC